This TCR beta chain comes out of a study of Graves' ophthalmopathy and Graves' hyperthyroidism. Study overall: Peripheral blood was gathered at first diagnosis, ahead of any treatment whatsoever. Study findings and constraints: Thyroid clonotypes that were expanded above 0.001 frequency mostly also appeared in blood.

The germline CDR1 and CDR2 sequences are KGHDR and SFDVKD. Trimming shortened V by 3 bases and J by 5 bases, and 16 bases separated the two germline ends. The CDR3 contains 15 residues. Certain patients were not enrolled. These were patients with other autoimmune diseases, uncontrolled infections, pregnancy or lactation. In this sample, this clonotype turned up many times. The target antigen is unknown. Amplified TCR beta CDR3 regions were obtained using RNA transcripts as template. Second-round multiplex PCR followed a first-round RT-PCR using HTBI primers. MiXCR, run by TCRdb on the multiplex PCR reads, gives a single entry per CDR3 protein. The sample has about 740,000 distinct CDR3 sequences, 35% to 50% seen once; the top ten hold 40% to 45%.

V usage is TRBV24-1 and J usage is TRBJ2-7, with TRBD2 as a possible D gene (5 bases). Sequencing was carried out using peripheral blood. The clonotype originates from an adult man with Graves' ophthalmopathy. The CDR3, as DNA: TGTGCCACCAGTGATCCCGACCGGGGTATGAACGAGCAGTACTTC. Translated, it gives CATSDPDRGMNEQYF.